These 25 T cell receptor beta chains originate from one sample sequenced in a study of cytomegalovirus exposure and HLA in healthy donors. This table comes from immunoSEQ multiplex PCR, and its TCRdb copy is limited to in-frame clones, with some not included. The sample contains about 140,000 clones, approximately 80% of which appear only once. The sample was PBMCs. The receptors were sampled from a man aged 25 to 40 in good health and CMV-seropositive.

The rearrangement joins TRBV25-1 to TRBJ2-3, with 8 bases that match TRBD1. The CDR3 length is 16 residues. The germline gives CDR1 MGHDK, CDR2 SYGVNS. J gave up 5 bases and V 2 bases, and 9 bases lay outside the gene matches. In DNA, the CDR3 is TGTGCCAGCAGTGAACTATCAGGGGGCTACGGAGATACGCAGTATTTT. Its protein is CASSELSGGYGDTQYF.

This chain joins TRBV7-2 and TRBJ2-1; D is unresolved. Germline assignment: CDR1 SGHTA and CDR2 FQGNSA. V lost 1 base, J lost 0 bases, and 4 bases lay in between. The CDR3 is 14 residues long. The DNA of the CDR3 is TGTGCCAGCAGCTTAGGGAGCTCCTACAATGAGCAGTTCTTC. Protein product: CASSLGSSYNEQFF. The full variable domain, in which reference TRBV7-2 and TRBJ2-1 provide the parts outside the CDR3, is GAGVSQSPSNKVTEKGKDVELRCDPISGHTALYWYRQSLGQGLEFLIYFQGNSAPDKSGLPSDRFSAERTGGSVSTLTIQRTQQEDSAVYLCASSLGSSYNEQFFGPGTRLTVL.

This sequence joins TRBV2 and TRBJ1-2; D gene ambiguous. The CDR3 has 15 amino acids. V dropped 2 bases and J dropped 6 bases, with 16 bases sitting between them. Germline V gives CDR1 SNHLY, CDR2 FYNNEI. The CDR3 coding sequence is TGTGCCAGCAGTGAAATGGTTACCCGGAGGGATGGCTACACCTTC. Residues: CASSEMVTRRDGYTF. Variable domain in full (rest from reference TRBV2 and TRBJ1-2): EPEVTQTPSHQVTQMGQEVILRCVPISNHLYFYWYRQILGQKVEFLVSFYNNEISEKSEIFDDQFSVERPDGSNFTLKIRSTKLEDSAMYFCASSEMVTRRDGYTFGSGTRLTVV.

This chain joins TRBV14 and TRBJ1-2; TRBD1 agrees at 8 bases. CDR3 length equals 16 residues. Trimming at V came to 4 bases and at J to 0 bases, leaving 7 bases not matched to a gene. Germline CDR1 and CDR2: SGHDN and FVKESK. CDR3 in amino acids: CASSRTGGPANYGYTF. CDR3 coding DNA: TGTGCCAGCAGCCGAACAGGGGGTCCAGCTAACTATGGCTACACCTTC.

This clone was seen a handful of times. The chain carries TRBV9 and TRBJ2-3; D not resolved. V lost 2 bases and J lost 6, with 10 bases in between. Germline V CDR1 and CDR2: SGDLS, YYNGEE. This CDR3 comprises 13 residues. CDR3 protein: CASSVTLGDTQYF. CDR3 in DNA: TGTGCCAGCAGCGTCACCCTCGGGGATACGCAGTATTTT. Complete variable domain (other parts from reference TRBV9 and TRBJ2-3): DSGVTQTPKHLITATGQRVTLRCSPRSGDLSVYWYQQSLDQGLQFLIQYYNGEERAKGNILERFSAQQFPDLHSELNLSSLELGDSALYFCASSVTLGDTQYFGPGTRLTVL.

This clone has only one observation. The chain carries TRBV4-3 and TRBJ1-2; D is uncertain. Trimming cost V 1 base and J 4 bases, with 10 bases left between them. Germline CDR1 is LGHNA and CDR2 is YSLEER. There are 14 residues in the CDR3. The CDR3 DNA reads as TGCGCCAGCAGCCAAGTCGACACGACCTATGGCTACACCTTC. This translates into CASSQVDTTYGYTF.

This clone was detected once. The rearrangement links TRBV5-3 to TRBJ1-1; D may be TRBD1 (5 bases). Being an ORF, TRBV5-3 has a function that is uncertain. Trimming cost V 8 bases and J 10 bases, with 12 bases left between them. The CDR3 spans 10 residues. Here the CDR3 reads CARGGVRAFF. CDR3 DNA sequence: TGTGCCAGGGGGGGGGTAAGAGCTTTCTTT.

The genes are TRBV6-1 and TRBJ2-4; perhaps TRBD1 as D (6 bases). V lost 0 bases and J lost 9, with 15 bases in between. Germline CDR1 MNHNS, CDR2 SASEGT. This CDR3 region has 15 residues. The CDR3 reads CASSEAWGPPGIQYF. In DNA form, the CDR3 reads TGTGCCAGCAGTGAAGCTTGGGGGCCCCCGGGCATTCAGTACTTC.

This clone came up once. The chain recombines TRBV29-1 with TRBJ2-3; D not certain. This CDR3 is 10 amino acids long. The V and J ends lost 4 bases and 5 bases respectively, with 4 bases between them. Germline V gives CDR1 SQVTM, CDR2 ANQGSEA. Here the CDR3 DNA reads TGCAGCGTTGGGAGAGATACGCAGTATTTT. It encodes CSVGRDTQYF.

CDR3: CASSRQGPGGYGYTF. The DNA for the CDR3 is TGTGCCAGCAGTCGACAGGGCCCAGGCGGCTATGGCTACACCTTC. The chain has TRBV2 and TRBJ1-2; 7 positions agree with TRBD1. This CDR3 has 15 amino acids. V gave up 5 bases and J gave up 4 bases; unmatched junction bases: 10. Germline V gene sequence: CDR1 SNHLY, CDR2 FYNNEI.

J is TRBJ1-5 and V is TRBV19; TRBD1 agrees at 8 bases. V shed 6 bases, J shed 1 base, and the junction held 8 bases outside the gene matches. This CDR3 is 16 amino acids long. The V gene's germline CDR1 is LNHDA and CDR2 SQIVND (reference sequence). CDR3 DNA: TGTGCCAGTAGGACGACAGGGGCGAGCAGCAATCAGCCCCAGCATTTT. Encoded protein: CASRTTGASSNQPQHF. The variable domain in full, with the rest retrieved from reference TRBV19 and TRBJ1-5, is DGGITQSPKYLFRKEGQNVTLSCEQNLNHDAMYWYRQDPGQGLRLIYYSQIVNDFQKGDIAEGYSVSREKKESFPLTVTSAQKNPTAFYLCASRTTGASSNQPQHFGDGTRLSIL.

CDR3 amino acids: CASSLDRASGGAQYF. CDR3 coding DNA: TGTGCCAGCAGCTTAGATAGGGCTAGCGGGGGGGCGCAGTATTTT. The chain couples TRBV11-2 to TRBJ2-3; 12 nucleotides line up with TRBD2. Germline CDR1 reads SGHAT; CDR2 reads FQNNGV. The V and J ends lost 0 bases and 10 bases, in that order; junction bases with no gene match: 5. The CDR3 consists of 15 residues.

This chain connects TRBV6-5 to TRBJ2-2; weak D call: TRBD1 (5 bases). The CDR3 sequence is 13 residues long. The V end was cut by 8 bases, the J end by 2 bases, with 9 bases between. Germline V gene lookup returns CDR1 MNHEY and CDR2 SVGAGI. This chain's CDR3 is CASLQENTGELFF. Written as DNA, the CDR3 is TGTGCCAGCCTACAGGAAAACACCGGGGAGCTGTTTTTT.

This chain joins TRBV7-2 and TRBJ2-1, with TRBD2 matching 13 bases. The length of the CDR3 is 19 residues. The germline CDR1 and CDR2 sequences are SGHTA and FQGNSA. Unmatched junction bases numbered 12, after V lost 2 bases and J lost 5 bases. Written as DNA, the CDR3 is TGTGCCAGCAGCTTAAAGGTCGTCGAGGGACTAGCGGGGAACAATGAGCAGTTCTTC. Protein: CASSLKVVEGLAGNNEQFF. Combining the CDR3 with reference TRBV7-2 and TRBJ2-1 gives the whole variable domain GAGVSQSPSNKVTEKGKDVELRCDPISGHTALYWYRQSLGQGLEFLIYFQGNSAPDKSGLPSDRFSAERTGGSVSTLTIQRTQQEDSAVYLCASSLKVVEGLAGNNEQFFGPGTRLTVL.

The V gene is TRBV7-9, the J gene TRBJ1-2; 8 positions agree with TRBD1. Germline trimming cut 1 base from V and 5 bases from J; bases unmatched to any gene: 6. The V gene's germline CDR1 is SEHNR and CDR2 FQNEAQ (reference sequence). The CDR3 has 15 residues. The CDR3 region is CASSLDTRGPYGYTF. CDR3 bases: TGTGCCAGCAGCTTAGATACCAGGGGGCCGTATGGCTACACCTTC. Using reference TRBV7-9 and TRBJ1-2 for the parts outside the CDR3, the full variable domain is DTGVSQNPRHKITKRGQNVTFRCDPISEHNRLYWYRQTLGQGPEFLTYFQNEAQLEKSRLLSDRFSAERPKGSFSTLEIQRTEQGDSAMYLCASSLDTRGPYGYTFGSGTRLTVV.

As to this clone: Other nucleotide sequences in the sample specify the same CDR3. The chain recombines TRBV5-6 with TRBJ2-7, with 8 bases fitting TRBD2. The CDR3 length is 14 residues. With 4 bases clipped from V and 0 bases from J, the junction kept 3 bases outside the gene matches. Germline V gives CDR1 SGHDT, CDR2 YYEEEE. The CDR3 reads CASSPGLGSYEQYF. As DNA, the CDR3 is TGTGCCAGCAGCCCGGGACTAGGCTCCTACGAGCAGTACTTC. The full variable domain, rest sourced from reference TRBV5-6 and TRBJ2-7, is DAGVTQSPTHLIKTRGQQVTLRCSPKSGHDTVSWYQQALGQGPQFIFQYYEEEERQRGNFPDRFSGHQFPNYSSELNVNALLLGDSALYLCASSPGLGSYEQYFGPGTRLTVT.

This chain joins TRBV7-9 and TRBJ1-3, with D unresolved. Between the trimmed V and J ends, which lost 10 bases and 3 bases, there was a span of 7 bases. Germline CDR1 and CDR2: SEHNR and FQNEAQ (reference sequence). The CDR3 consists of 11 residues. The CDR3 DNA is TGTGCCACCGAGGATGGAAACACCATATATTTT. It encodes CATEDGNTIYF.

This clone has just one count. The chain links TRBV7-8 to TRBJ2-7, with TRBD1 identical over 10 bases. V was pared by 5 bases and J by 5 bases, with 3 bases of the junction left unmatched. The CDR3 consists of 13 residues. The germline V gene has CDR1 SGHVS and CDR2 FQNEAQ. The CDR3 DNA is TGTGCCAGCAGCGTGGGGACAGGGGACGAGCAGTACTTC. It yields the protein CASSVGTGDEQYF.

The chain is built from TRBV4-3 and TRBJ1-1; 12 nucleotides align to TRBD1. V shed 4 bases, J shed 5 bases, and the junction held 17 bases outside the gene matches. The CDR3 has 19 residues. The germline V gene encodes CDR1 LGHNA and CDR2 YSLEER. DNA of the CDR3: TGCGCCAGCAGCCTGGCGGACCCCGGGACAGGGGGCAGAAGAACTGAAGCTTTCTTT. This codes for CASSLADPGTGGRRTEAFF.

The CDR3 DNA reads TGTGCCAGCAGTGTCGCTAGCGGCTTCACCGGGGAGCTGTTTTTT. This sequence encodes CASSVASGFTGELFF. The rearrangement links TRBV2 to TRBJ2-2, with 7 bases aligning to TRBD2. After removal of 4 bases from V and 4 bases from J, the junction contained 6 bases not matched to a gene. This CDR3 spans 15 amino acids. The germline V gene encodes CDR1 SNHLY and CDR2 FYNNEI. Looking up the rest from reference TRBV2 and TRBJ2-2 gives the full variable domain: EPEVTQTPSHQVTQMGQEVILRCVPISNHLYFYWYRQILGQKVEFLVSFYNNEISEKSEIFDDQFSVERPDGSNFTLKIRSTKLEDSAMYFCASSVASGFTGELFFGEGSRLTVL.

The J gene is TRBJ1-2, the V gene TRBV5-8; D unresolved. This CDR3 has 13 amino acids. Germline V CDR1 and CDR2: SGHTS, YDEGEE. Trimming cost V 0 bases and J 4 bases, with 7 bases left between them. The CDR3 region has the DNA TGTGCCAGCAGCTTGGTTGGCAGCTATGGCTACACCTTC. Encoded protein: CASSLVGSYGYTF. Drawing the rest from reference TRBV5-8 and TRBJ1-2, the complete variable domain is EAGVTQSPTHLIKTRGQQATLRCSPISGHTSVYWYQQALGLGLQFLLWYDEGEERNRGNFPPRFSGRQFPNYSSELNVNALELEDSALYLCASSLVGSYGYTFGSGTRLTVV.

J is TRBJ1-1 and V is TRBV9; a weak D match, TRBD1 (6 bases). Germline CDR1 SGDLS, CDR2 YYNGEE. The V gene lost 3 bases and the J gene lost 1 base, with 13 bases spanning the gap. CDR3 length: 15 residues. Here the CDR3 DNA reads TGTGCCAGCAGCGCCCGGTTGGACAGGAACACTGAAGCTTTCTTT. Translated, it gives CASSARLDRNTEAFF.

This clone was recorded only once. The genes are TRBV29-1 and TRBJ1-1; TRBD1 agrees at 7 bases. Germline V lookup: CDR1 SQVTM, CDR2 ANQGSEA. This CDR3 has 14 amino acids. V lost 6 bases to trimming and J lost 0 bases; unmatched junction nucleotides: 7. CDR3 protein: CSVTGIGLNTEAFF. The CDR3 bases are TGCAGCGTGACAGGGATAGGATTGAACACTGAAGCTTTCTTT.

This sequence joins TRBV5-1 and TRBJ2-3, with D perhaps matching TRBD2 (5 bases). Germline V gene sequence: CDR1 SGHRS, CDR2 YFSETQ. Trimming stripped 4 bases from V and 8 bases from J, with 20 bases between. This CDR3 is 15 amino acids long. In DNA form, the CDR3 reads TGCGCCAGCAGCCCCGTCAACGAGAGGGAAGGTACGCAGTATTTT. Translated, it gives CASSPVNEREGTQYF.

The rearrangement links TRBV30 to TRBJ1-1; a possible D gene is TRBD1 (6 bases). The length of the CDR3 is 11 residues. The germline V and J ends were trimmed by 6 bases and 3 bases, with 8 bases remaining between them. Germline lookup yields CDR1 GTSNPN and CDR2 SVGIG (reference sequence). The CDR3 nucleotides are TGTGCCTGTCGACAGGACACTGAAGCTTTCTTT. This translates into CACRQDTEAFF.